The rows below give T cell receptor beta chains drawn from one sample of a study of blood T cell repertoires in COVID-19. The data were produced by immunoSEQ multiplex PCR, yet TCRdb's version contains in-frame clones alone and is incomplete. Here the sample spans around 250,000 clones, about 84% being singletons. The sequenced material came from peripheral blood. The receptors here all came from a man older than 75 with acute or convalescent COVID-19. Both conserved end residues are part of each CDR3. The D gene is left open where the match is weak. Size tells how often a clone was seen (once, few, many) or the class of an expanded clone, and some rows leave it out.

D	V	J	size	CDR3	DNA
NA	TRBV10-3	TRBJ1-1	few	CAISEGLELNTEAFF	TGTGCCATCAGTGAGGGACTTGAACTGAACACTGAAGCTTTCTTT
TRBD1	TRBV6-2/TRBV6-3	TRBJ1-4	once	CASSGRDRNGEKLFF	TGTGCCAGCAGTGGAAGGGACAGAAATGGCGAAAAACTGTTTTTT
TRBD1	TRBV7-9	TRBJ1-5	once	CASSSDRAQQPQHF	TGTGCCAGCAGCTCGGACAGGGCCCAACAGCCCCAGCATTTT
NA	TRBV7-8	TRBJ1-3	few	CASSLVSFSGNTIYF	TGTGCCAGCAGCTTAGTAAGCTTCTCTGGAAACACCATATATTTT
NA	TRBV15	TRBJ1-5	NA	CATSRDPPGSQPQHF	TGTGCCACCAGCAGAGATCCCCCGGGAAGTCAGCCCCAGCATTTT
TRBD2	TRBV11-3	TRBJ2-3	NA	CASSHSGRGDTQYF	TGTGCCAGCAGCCATAGCGGGAGGGGGGATACGCAGTATTTT
TRBD1	TRBV29-1	TRBJ1-2	NA	CSATGTGSGYTF	TGCAGCGCGACAGGGACAGGATCGGGCTACACCTTC
NA	TRBV7-9	TRBJ1-1	NA	CASSLQVNTEAFF	TGTGCCAGCAGCTTACAGGTGAACACTGAAGCTTTCTTT
NA	TRBV19	TRBJ1-3	NA	CASSTTTALSGNTIYF	TGTGCCAGTAGTACCACGACAGCACTCTCTGGAAACACCATATATTTT
TRBD1	TRBV5-1	TRBJ2-3	NA	CASSRFGQGASTDTQYF	TGCGCCAGCAGCCGATTCGGCCAGGGGGCGAGCACAGATACGCAGTATTTT
TRBD1	TRBV5-4	TRBJ1-1	NA	CASSSRTGLNTEAFF	TGTGCCAGCAGCTCCCGGACAGGATTGAACACTGAAGCTTTCTTT
TRBD1	TRBV5-5	TRBJ1-1	NA	CASSSITTGAAEAFF	TGTGCCAGCAGCTCGATCACGACAGGGGCCGCTGAAGCTTTCTTT
NA	TRBV7-9	TRBJ2-1	once	CASSQEVGNEQFF	TGTGCCAGCAGTCAGGAAGTCGGCAATGAGCAGTTCTTC
TRBD2	TRBV28	TRBJ2-1	NA	CASSLIAGGPTYNEQFF	TGTGCCAGCAGTTTAATAGCGGGAGGGCCGACCTACAATGAGCAGTTCTTC
NA	TRBV9	TRBJ2-2	once	CASSSRTGGIGNTGELFF	TGTGCCAGCAGCTCCAGAACCGGAGGGATAGGGAACACCGGGGAGCTGTTTTTT
TRBD1	TRBV7-9	TRBJ1-3	NA	CASSPTGWVGNTIYF	TGTGCCAGCAGCCCGACAGGGTGGGTCGGAAACACCATATATTTT
NA	TRBV23-1	TRBJ2-4	NA	CASSPGQENIQYF	TGCGCCAGCAGTCCAGGGCAGGAAAACATTCAGTACTTC
NA	TRBV11-1	TRBJ1-1	NA	CASSSGVGLNTEAFF	TGTGCCAGCAGCTCAGGGGTAGGGCTGAACACTGAAGCTTTCTTT
NA	TRBV29-1	TRBJ1-5	NA	CSVGVSGNQPQHF	TGCAGCGTGGGAGTCTCTGGGAATCAGCCCCAGCATTTT
TRBD1	TRBV5-4	TRBJ1-2	few	CASSSGQGNFGYTF	TGTGCCAGCAGCTCGGGACAGGGAAATTTCGGCTACACCTTC
TRBD1	TRBV19	TRBJ1-3	NA	CASSSGTVGNTIYF	TGTGCCAGTAGTTCTGGGACAGTCGGGAACACCATATATTTT
TRBD2	TRBV5-1	TRBJ2-7	NA	CASSIGLAGEHEQYF	TGCGCCAGCAGCATTGGACTAGCGGGAGAGCACGAGCAGTACTTC
TRBD2	TRBV28	TRBJ2-1	NA	CASSLFTVPGGRTPRSFRCEQFF	TGTGCCAGCAGTTTATTTACGGTTCCAGGCGGGAGGACCCCAAGGTCATTTAGGTGTGAGCAGTTCTTC
TRBD2	TRBV5-1	TRBJ2-3	NA	CASSRTSGSGTDTQYF	TGCGCCAGCAGCCGGACTAGCGGGAGTGGTACAGATACGCAGTATTTT
NA	TRBV9	TRBJ2-7	NA	CASSVGAGSDSYEQYF	TGTGCCAGCAGCGTAGGGGCGGGCTCCGACTCCTACGAGCAGTACTTC
TRBD2	TRBV7-3	TRBJ2-2	NA	CASSPSGRNTGELFF	TGTGCCAGCAGCCCTAGCGGGAGGAACACCGGGGAGCTGTTTTTT
TRBD1	TRBV28	TRBJ1-2	NA	CASSLTGANYGYTF	TGTGCCAGCAGCTTGACAGGGGCTAACTATGGCTACACCTTC
NA	TRBV2	TRBJ2-3	NA	CASGQTGVPSTDTQYF	TGTGCCAGCGGACAAACGGGGGTGCCTAGCACAGATACGCAGTATTTT
NA	TRBV9	TRBJ1-2	once	CASSETSGVYGGYTF	TGTGCCAGCAGCGAAACCTCCGGGGTGTATGGCGGCTACACCTTC
NA	TRBV5-1	TRBJ2-7	NA	CASSRQDGSYEQYF	TGCGCCAGCAGCAGACAGGACGGGTCCTACGAGCAGTACTTC
TRBD1	TRBV9	TRBJ2-1	once	CASSPPGTGEYNEQFF	TGTGCCAGCAGCCCTCCCGGGACAGGGGAGTACAATGAGCAGTTCTTC
TRBD2	TRBV3-1/TRBV3-2	TRBJ2-1	NA	CASSHAGLAGRENEQFF	TGTGCCAGCAGCCACGCCGGACTAGCGGGAAGGGAAAATGAGCAGTTCTTC
NA	TRBV5-1	TRBJ1-1	NA	CASSVGALITEAFF	TGCGCCAGCAGCGTCGGTGCCCTCATCACTGAAGCTTTCTTT
TRBD1	TRBV7-2	TRBJ1-1	NA	CASSIMGQGSPF	TGTGCCAGCAGCATTATGGGACAGGGTTCCCCCTTT
NA	TRBV14	TRBJ2-2	NA	CASSRTAANTGELFF	TGTGCCAGCAGCCGGACAGCAGCGAACACCGGGGAGCTGTTTTTT
NA	TRBV9	TRBJ2-5	NA	CASSSEAGVSQYF	TGTGCCAGCAGTAGCGAGGCCGGGGTGTCCCAGTACTTC
TRBD1	TRBV4-2	TRBJ1-6	once	CASRSGTGNSPLHF	TGTGCCAGCAGGTCCGGGACAGGGAATTCACCCCTCCACTTT
NA	TRBV28	TRBJ2-6	NA	CASSGRDRVSGANVLTF	TGTGCCAGCAGTGGGCGGGACCGAGTCTCTGGGGCCAACGTCCTGACTTTC
TRBD1	TRBV6-1	TRBJ1-5	NA	CASRDRAGNQPQHF	TGTGCCAGCAGGGACAGGGCAGGGAATCAGCCCCAGCATTTT
NA	TRBV11-2	TRBJ2-5	NA	CASSLSDQETQYF	TGTGCCAGCAGCCTAAGTGACCAAGAGACCCAGTACTTC
TRBD1	TRBV3-1/TRBV3-2	TRBJ1-1	once	CASRRSGTGFSEAFF	TGTGCCAGCAGACGGTCCGGGACAGGGTTTTCTGAAGCTTTCTTT
NA	TRBV28	TRBJ1-1	once	CASSSTGMNTEAFF	TGTGCCAGCAGCTCAACAGGTATGAACACTGAAGCTTTCTTT
NA	TRBV6-5	TRBJ1-2	NA	CASSRSRGKGGYTF	TGTGCATCGAGTCGGAGCAGGGGAAAGGGAGGCTACACCTTC
TRBD1	TRBV19	TRBJ1-5	NA	CASSQWDRGTLNQPQHF	TGTGCCAGTAGTCAATGGGACAGGGGTACTTTAAATCAGCCCCAGCATTTT
NA	TRBV9	TRBJ2-7	NA	CASSSSLGGYEQYF	TGTGCCAGCAGCTCGAGCCTGGGAGGCTACGAGCAGTACTTC
TRBD1	TRBV12-5	TRBJ2-1	NA	CASGLGTGDYNEQFF	TGTGCTAGTGGTTTGGGGACAGGGGATTACAATGAGCAGTTCTTC
NA	TRBV11-2	TRBJ2-7	NA	CASSDQTGSYEQYF	TGTGCCAGCAGCGATCAGACAGGCTCCTACGAGCAGTACTTC
TRBD1	TRBV28	TRBJ1-2	NA	CASRTTGVYGYTF	TGTGCCAGCAGGACGACAGGGGTCTATGGCTACACCTTC
NA	TRBV19	TRBJ2-2	NA	CASSPLGQTNTGELFF	TGTGCCAGTAGCCCCCTAGGCCAGACGAACACCGGGGAGCTGTTTTTT
NA	TRBV7-2	TRBJ1-2	once	CASSLAGRGGGYTF	TGTGCCAGCAGCTTGGCTGGGAGGGGCGGGGGCTACACCTTC
TRBD1	TRBV7-9	TRBJ2-1	few	CASSLDGTGNEQFF	TGTGCCAGCAGCTTAGATGGGACAGGGAATGAGCAGTTCTTC
NA	TRBV9	TRBJ2-5	once	CASSPQGGLGETQYF	TGTGCCAGCAGCCCCCAGGGCGGTTTAGGAGAGACCCAGTACTTC
NA	TRBV2	TRBJ1-2	NA	CASRQVVDGYTF	TGTGCCAGCAGGCAGGTGGTAGATGGCTACACCTTC
NA	TRBV12-3/TRBV12-4	TRBJ2-5	NA	CASSLGGQETQYF	TGTGCCAGCAGTTTAGGCGGCCAAGAGACCCAGTACTTC
NA	TRBV29-1	TRBJ1-2	NA	CSVEELPIIEINYGYTF	TGCAGCGTTGAAGAACTGCCGATCATAGAAATAAACTATGGCTACACCTTC
NA	TRBV2	TRBJ2-3	NA	CASSEWRGQVSTDTQYF	TGTGCCAGCAGTGAATGGAGAGGGCAGGTCAGCACAGATACGCAGTATTTT
TRBD1	TRBV7-8	TRBJ2-7	NA	CASSLNRGSEQYF	TGTGCCAGCAGCTTAAACAGGGGGAGTGAGCAGTACTTC
NA	TRBV4-1	TRBJ2-1	NA	CASSSRDSSYNEQFF	TGCGCCAGCAGCAGCCGGGACTCATCCTACAATGAGCAGTTCTTC
NA	TRBV29-1	TRBJ1-2	few	CSVEGNGYTF	TGCAGCGTTGAAGGTAATGGCTACACCTTC
TRBD2	TRBV4-2	TRBJ2-1	NA	CASSQDLAGLSYNEQFF	TGTGCCAGCAGCCAAGACCTAGCGGGCCTCTCCTACAATGAGCAGTTCTTC